This T cell receptor beta chain was retrieved from a study of T cell responses to AZD1222 COVID-19 vaccine. Findings and limits, study-wide: The number of AZD1222 recipients seropositive at baseline was only five or six.

CDR1 is LNHDA, CDR2 SQIVND, per germline (reference sequence). The CDR3 runs to 15 residues. Trimming took 3 bases from V and 6 from J, leaving 15 bases between them. Pooled together were second doses at about 4 or about 12 weeks. A note on this clone: Its antigen remains unidentified.

The assay was immunoSEQ multiplex PCR, and TCRdb's table has in-frame clones only and misses some. The sample records some 200,000 clones, roughly 90% being singletons. The receptor's source is an adult who received the AZD1222 COVID-19 vaccine. This chain joins TRBV19 and TRBJ1-5, with a possible D match to TRBD1 (5 bases). The input for sequencing was peripheral blood, taken 28 days after the second AZD1222 dose. CDR3 amino acids: CASSIRGPLGQPQHF. The CDR3 bases are TGTGCCAGTAGTATCCGGGGCCCCCTAGGTCAGCCCCAGCATTTT.